One sample yielded the 26 T cell receptor beta chains listed below, sequenced in a study of blood T cell repertoires in COVID-19. Clones were read by immunoSEQ multiplex PCR, and TCRdb kept only the in-frame ones, dropping some. The table shows around 200,000 clones, with over 75% occurring only once. Sequencing was performed on PBMCs or T cells enriched from blood (not recorded which). The receptors originated from a man in his forties who had recovered from COVID-19.

The rearrangement uses TRBV29-1 and TRBJ2-1; TRBD2 agrees at 7 bases. The CDR3 is made up of 16 amino acids. The V gene's germline CDR1 is SQVTM and CDR2 ANQGSEA. V dropped 7 bases and J dropped 2; count of bases not matched to a gene: 14. CDR3 amino acids: CSARTRTSSPYNEQFF. The CDR3 DNA follows: TGCAGCGCCCGAACGAGGACTAGTTCCCCCTACAATGAGCAGTTCTTC.

J is TRBJ2-3 and V is TRBV6-4, with a tentative D call TRBD2 (5 bases). The CDR3 has 12 amino acids. CDR1 and CDR2 from the germline V gene are MRHNA and SNTAGT. Trimming removed 6 bases from V and 5 bases from J, with 9 bases in between. The CDR3 sequence is CASRRRVDTQYF. DNA for the CDR3: TGTGCCAGCAGACGGCGGGTAGATACGCAGTATTTT.

This chain links TRBV7-8 with TRBJ1-2, with D unclear. V was clipped by 1 base and J by 4 bases, with 10 bases between them. Germline V gene sequence: CDR1 SGHVS, CDR2 FQNEAQ. CDR3 length: 14 residues. CDR3 DNA: TGTGCCAGCAGCTTAGGAAGCCTACTCTATGGCTACACCTTC. Protein: CASSLGSLLYGYTF.

The chain joins TRBV5-1 to TRBJ2-1; 8 bases align to TRBD2. This CDR3 contains 15 residues. V shed 4 bases, J shed 9 bases, and the junction held 12 bases outside the gene matches. Germline-derived CDR1 and CDR2 are SGHRS and YFSETQ. The CDR3 coding sequence is TGCGCCAGCAGCACTACTAGCGGAGGACTCTTTGAGCAGTTCTTC. Its protein is CASSTTSGGLFEQFF. Looking up the rest from reference TRBV5-1 and TRBJ2-1 gives the full variable domain: KAGVTQTPRYLIKTRGQQVTLSCSPISGHRSVSWYQQTPGQGLQFLFEYFSETQRNKGNFPGRFSGRQFSNSRSEMNVSTLELGDSALYLCASSTTSGGLFEQFFGPGTRLTVL.

The chain joins TRBV18 to TRBJ1-4; perhaps TRBD1 as D (6 bases). CDR3 size: 13 residues. The V end was cut by 3 bases, the J end by 6 bases, with 8 bases between. Germline assignment: CDR1 KGHSH and CDR2 LQKENI. The CDR3 DNA follows: TGTGCCAGCTCACCTGCAGGGGATGAAAAACTGTTTTTT. The encoded protein is CASSPAGDEKLFF.

The V and J genes are TRBV10-3 and TRBJ2-7; 8 positions agree with TRBD1. V dropped 2 bases and J dropped 4; count of bases not matched to a gene: 4. The CDR3 length is 14 residues. Germline V gene lookup returns CDR1 ENHRY and CDR2 SYGVKD. CDR3 nucleotides: TGTGCCATCAGTGAGCCGTACAGGGGGTACGAGCAGTACTTC. Encoded protein: CAISEPYRGYEQYF.

V usage is TRBV30 and J usage is TRBJ2-3; 7 bases map to TRBD2. Germline CDR1 is GTSNPN and CDR2 is SVGIG (reference sequence). Germline trimming cut 2 bases from V and 5 bases from J; bases unmatched to any gene: 13. The CDR3 covers 16 residues. The CDR3 region has the DNA TGTGCCTGGAGTTCCGGGCTAGCGGCGCGCGAAGATACGCAGTATTTT. Its protein is CAWSSGLAAREDTQYF.

V usage is TRBV24-1 and J usage is TRBJ1-5; no clear D gene. The germline CDR1 and CDR2 sequences are KGHDR and SFDVKD. The CDR3 is 13 amino acids. V was pared by 7 bases and J by 2 bases, with 8 bases between. The CDR3: CATSRSGNQPQHF. The CDR3 DNA follows: TGTGCCACCAGCCGTTCTGGCAATCAGCCCCAGCATTTT.

The chain combines TRBV7-9 with TRBJ1-1, with 7 bases fitting TRBD1. The germline gives CDR1 SEHNR, CDR2 FQNEAQ (reference sequence). This CDR3 comprises 14 residues. Trimming cost V 6 bases and J 1 base; bases outside gene matches: 5. CDR3 residues: CASRPGQANTEAFF. Written as DNA, the CDR3 is TGTGCCAGCAGACCAGGACAGGCGAACACTGAAGCTTTCTTT.

This clone was observed once. The V and J genes are TRBV2 and TRBJ1-2; D is perhaps TRBD1 (5 bases). The V gene lost 8 bases and the J gene lost 4 bases, with 23 bases spanning the gap. The length of the CDR3 is 16 residues. Germline CDR1 is SNHLY and CDR2 is FYNNEI. As DNA, the CDR3 is TGTGCCAGCCAAGAACGACCGGGACTCCCTTTCTATGGCTACACCTTC. Encoded protein: CASQERPGLPFYGYTF.

The J gene is TRBJ1-5, the V gene TRBV29-1, with TRBD1 matching 10 bases. This CDR3 has 13 amino acids. V gave up 7 bases and J gave up 7 bases; unmatched junction bases: 7. Germline V CDR1 and CDR2: SQVTM, ANQGSEA. CDR3 bases: TGCAGCGGCCGGGACAGGGGCGGCCAGCCCCAGCATTTT. The encoded protein is CSGRDRGGQPQHF.

The rearrangement uses TRBV30 and TRBJ2-1; 9 bases agree with TRBD2. The CDR3 is 13 residues long. Germline CDR1 and CDR2: GTSNPN and SVGIG (reference sequence). With V trimmed by 1 base and J by 9 bases, 4 bases remained unmatched. CDR3 sequence (DNA): TGTGCCTGGAGTGCGGCGGGAGGGAGTGAGCAGTTCTTC. Protein product: CAWSAAGGSEQFF.

The chain recombines TRBV27 with TRBJ2-7, with 8 bases matching TRBD1. Trimming took 2 bases from V and 2 from J; bases not matched to a gene: 2. There are 14 residues in the CDR3. CDR1 is MNHEY and CDR2 is SMNVEV in the germline V gene (reference sequence). The CDR3 nucleotides are TGTGCCAGCAGTTTAGTACAGGGGGCCTACGAGCAGTACTTC. This gives the protein CASSLVQGAYEQYF.

The CDR3 is CASSNTGGSPLHF. CDR3 in DNA: TGTGCCAGCAGCAATACAGGGGGTTCACCCCTCCACTTT. V and J are TRBV21-1 and TRBJ1-6; the table gives TRBD1 as D, unverified against the DNA. TRBV21-1 is listed as a pseudogene. This CDR3 region has 13 residues.

The chain joins TRBV5-4 to TRBJ1-1; D may be TRBD1 (6 bases). From germline, CDR1 is SGHNT and CDR2 YYREEE (reference sequence). Deletions cut 2 bases from V and 1 base from J, with 12 bases between. CDR3 length: 15 residues. The CDR3 region has the DNA TGTGCCAGCAGCTTTAATCCACAGGGGAACACTGAAGCTTTCTTT. Residues: CASSFNPQGNTEAFF.

The V call is TRBV5-1, the J call TRBJ1-2; D not certain. The germline CDR1 and CDR2 sequences are SGHRS and YFSETQ. The CDR3 consists of 13 residues. V gave up 0 bases and J gave up 6 bases, with 9 bases separating them. CDR3 amino acids: CASSLGQVDGYTF. The CDR3 nucleotides are TGCGCCAGCAGCTTGGGGCAGGTCGATGGCTACACCTTC.

The V gene is TRBV11-2, the J gene TRBJ2-5, with a weak D call TRBD1 (5 bases). V was trimmed by 4 bases and J by 5 bases, leaving 14 bases between them. CDR3 length: 14 amino acids. Germline V gene lookup returns CDR1 SGHAT and CDR2 FQNNGV. The chain's CDR3 is CASSSWGPKETQYF. The DNA for the CDR3 is TGTGCCAGCAGCTCTTGGGGCCCGAAGGAGACCCAGTACTTC.

This chain connects TRBV18 to TRBJ1-3, with no clear D. Germline V gene lookup returns CDR1 KGHSH and CDR2 LQKENI. The CDR3 sequence is 17 residues long. V was pared by 0 bases and J by 0 bases, with 12 bases between. In DNA form, the CDR3 reads TGTGCCAGCTCACCACCGGGCGGGCTGCACTCTGGAAACACCATATATTTT. This sequence encodes CASSPPGGLHSGNTIYF.

The chain is built from TRBV5-4 and TRBJ2-5, with 7 bases fitting TRBD2. Germline V gene sequence: CDR1 SGHNT, CDR2 YYREEE (reference sequence). V was pared by 3 bases and J by 4 bases, with 6 bases of the junction left unmatched. This CDR3 is built from 14 residues. The CDR3 sequence is CASSWQREGETQYF. The CDR3 nucleotides are TGTGCCAGCAGCTGGCAGCGGGAAGGAGAGACCCAGTACTTC.

A word on this clone: The sample contains more than one DNA sequence encoding this CDR3. V is TRBV29-1 and J is TRBJ1-3; D is ambiguous. The germline V gene has CDR1 SQVTM and CDR2 ANQGSEA. This CDR3 has 13 amino acids. Between the trimmed V and J ends, which lost 4 bases and 0 bases, there was a span of 7 bases. The CDR3 loop is CSVVRSSGNTIYF. The DNA of the CDR3 is TGCAGCGTTGTTAGGAGCTCTGGAAACACCATATATTTT. The variable domain in full, completed from reference TRBV29-1 and TRBJ1-3, reads SAVISQKPSRDICQRGTSLTIQCQVDSQVTMMFWYRQQPGQSLTLIATANQGSEATYESGFVIDKFPISRPNLTFSTLTVSNMSPEDSSIYLCSVVRSSGNTIYFGEGSWLTVV.

The chain links TRBV7-9 to TRBJ2-3, with D maybe TRBD2 (5 bases). The germline V gene encodes CDR1 SEHNR and CDR2 FQNEAQ (reference sequence). The V end lost 0 bases, the J end lost 8 bases, and 9 bases lay between the germline ends. The CDR3 extends over 13 amino acids. As DNA, the CDR3 is TGTGCCAGCAGCTTAGCCCTAGCCGGTACGCAGTATTTT. Translated: CASSLALAGTQYF. The entire variable domain, with the rest obtained from reference TRBV7-9 and TRBJ2-3, is as follows: DTGVSQNPRHKITKRGQNVTFRCDPISEHNRLYWYRQTLGQGPEFLTYFQNEAQLEKSRLLSDRFSAERPKGSFSTLEIQRTEQGDSAMYLCASSLALAGTQYFGPGTRLTVL.

The chain is built from TRBV25-1 and TRBJ1-1; no definite D call. V lost 0 bases and J 1 base, leaving 3 bases between the germline ends. CDR1 and CDR2 from the germline V gene are MGHDK and SYGVNS. The CDR3 is 13 residues long. The CDR3 DNA is TGTGCCAGCAGTGAATACGGGAACACTGAAGCTTTCTTT. Its translation is CASSEYGNTEAFF.

This clone has at least ten counts. The chain recombines TRBV11-1 with TRBJ1-2, with D maybe TRBD1 (5 bases). V lost 5 bases and J lost 3, with 10 bases in between. The germline V gene has CDR1 SGHAT and CDR2 FQDESV (reference sequence). This CDR3 contains 13 residues. CDR3 in DNA: TGTGCCAGCAGCCTAGACAGTTACTATGGCTACACCTTC. It yields the protein CASSLDSYYGYTF.

J is TRBJ2-1 and V is TRBV27; 10 bases map to TRBD2. V dropped 5 bases and J dropped 4; count of bases not matched to a gene: 11. The V gene's germline CDR1 is MNHEY and CDR2 SMNVEV (reference sequence). The CDR3 is made up of 17 amino acids. The CDR3 nucleotides are TGTGCCAGCAGTAAGCGGGAGGGTGTAGTCGATTACAATGAGCAGTTCTTC. Its protein is CASSKREGVVDYNEQFF.

The rearrangement links TRBV19 to TRBJ2-1, with 9 bases identical to TRBD2. Germline values: CDR1 LNHDA, CDR2 SQIVND (reference sequence). The CDR3 has 14 residues. After removal of 9 bases from V and 6 bases from J, the junction contained 9 bases not matched to a gene. CDR3: CASSGSGRSNEQFF. The CDR3 nucleotides read TGTGCCAGCAGCGGTAGCGGGAGAAGCAATGAGCAGTTCTTC.

The chain couples TRBV11-2 to TRBJ1-4; 8 nucleotides align to TRBD1. V lost 3 bases, J lost 15 bases, and 6 bases stayed unmatched. CDR1 and CDR2 (germline): SGHAT, FQNNGV. The CDR3 length is 12 residues. CDR3 nucleotide sequence: TGTGCCAGCAGCTTTTACAGGGGGATGATGTTTTTT. Protein sequence: CASSFYRGMMFF.